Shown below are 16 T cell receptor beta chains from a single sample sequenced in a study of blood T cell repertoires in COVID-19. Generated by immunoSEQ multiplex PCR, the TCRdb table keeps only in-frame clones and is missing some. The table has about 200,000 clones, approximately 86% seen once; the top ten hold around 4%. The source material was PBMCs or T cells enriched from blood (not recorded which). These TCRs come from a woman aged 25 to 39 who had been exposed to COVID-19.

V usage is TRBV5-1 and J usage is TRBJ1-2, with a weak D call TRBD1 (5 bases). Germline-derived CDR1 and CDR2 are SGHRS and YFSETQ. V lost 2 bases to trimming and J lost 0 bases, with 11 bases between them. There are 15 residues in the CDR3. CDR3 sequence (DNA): TGCGCCAGCAGCTTCTTTCCAGGGCCTAACTATGGCTACACCTTC. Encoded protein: CASSFFPGPNYGYTF.

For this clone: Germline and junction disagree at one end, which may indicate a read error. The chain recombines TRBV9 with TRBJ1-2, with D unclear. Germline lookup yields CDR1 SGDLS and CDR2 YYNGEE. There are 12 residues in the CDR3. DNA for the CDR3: TGTGCCAGCAGCCGGGGAGAGTATGGTTACACCTTC. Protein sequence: CASSRGEYGYTF.

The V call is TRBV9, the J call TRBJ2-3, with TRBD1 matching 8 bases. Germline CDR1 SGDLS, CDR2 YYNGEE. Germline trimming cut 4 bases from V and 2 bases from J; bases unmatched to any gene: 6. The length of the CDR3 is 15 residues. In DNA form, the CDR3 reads TGTGCCAGCAGCTTGAGGACAGGGAACACAGATACGCAGTATTTT. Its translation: CASSLRTGNTDTQYF.

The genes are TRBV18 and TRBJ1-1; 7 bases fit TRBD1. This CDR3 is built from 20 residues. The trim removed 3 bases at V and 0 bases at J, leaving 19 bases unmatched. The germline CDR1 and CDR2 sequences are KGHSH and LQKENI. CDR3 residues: CASSPYRGPVSALMNTEAFF. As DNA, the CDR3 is TGTGCCAGCTCACCTTACAGGGGCCCTGTATCAGCCTTAATGAACACTGAAGCTTTCTTT.

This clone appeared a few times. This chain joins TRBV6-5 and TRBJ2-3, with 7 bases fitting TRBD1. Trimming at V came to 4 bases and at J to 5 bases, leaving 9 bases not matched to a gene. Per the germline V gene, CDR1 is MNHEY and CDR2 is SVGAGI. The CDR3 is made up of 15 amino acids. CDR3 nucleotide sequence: TGTGCCAGCAGTTTACAGGGGCCGCATGTAGATACGCAGTATTTT. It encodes CASSLQGPHVDTQYF.

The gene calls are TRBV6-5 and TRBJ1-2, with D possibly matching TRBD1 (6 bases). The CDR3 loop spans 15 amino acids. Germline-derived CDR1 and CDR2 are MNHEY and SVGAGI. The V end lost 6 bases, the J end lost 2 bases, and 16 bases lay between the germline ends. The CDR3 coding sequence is TGTGCCAGCAGGGACAGAAGTCTATTAAACTATGGCTACACCTTC. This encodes CASRDRSLLNYGYTF.

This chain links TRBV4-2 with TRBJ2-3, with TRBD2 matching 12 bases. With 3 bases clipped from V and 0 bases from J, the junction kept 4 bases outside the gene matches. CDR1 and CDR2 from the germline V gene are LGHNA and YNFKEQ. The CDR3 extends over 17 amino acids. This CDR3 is CASSQETSGGSTDTQYF. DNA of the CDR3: TGTGCCAGCAGCCAGGAGACTAGCGGGGGTAGCACAGATACGCAGTATTTT.

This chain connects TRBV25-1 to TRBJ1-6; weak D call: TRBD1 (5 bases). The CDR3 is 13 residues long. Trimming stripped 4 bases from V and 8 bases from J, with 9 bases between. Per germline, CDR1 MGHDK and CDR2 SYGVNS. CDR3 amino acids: CASSVQGYSPLHF. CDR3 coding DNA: TGTGCCAGCAGTGTGCAGGGATATTCACCCCTCCACTTT.

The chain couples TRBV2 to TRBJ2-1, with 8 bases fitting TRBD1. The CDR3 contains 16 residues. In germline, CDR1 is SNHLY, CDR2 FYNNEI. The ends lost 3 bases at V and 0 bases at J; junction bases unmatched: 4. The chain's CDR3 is CASSEDRASSYNEQFF. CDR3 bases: TGTGCCAGCAGTGAGGACAGGGCGAGCTCCTACAATGAGCAGTTCTTC.

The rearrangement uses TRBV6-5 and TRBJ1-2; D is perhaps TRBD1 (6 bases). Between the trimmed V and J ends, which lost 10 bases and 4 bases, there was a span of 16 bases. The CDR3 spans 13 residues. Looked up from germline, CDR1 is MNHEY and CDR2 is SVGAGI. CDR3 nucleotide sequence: TGTGCCACCGAGGACAGCACAATCTATGGCTACACCTTC. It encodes CATEDSTIYGYTF.

The CDR3 sequence is CASSFFLSSGNTIYF. The CDR3 DNA follows: TGTGCCAGCAGCTTTTTTTTGTCGTCTGGAAACACCATATATTTT. The V and J genes are TRBV7-2 and TRBJ1-3; D call uncertain. CDR1 is SGHTA, CDR2 FQGNSA, per germline. V was trimmed by 3 bases and J by 1 base, leaving 10 bases between them. The CDR3 has 15 residues.

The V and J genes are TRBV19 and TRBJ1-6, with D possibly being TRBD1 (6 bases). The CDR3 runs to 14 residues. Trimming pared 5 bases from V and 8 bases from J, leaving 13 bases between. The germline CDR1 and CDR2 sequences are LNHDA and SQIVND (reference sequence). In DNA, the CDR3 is TGTGCCAGTAGTGCCCGACAGGTCGATTCACCCCTCCACTTT. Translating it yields CASSARQVDSPLHF.

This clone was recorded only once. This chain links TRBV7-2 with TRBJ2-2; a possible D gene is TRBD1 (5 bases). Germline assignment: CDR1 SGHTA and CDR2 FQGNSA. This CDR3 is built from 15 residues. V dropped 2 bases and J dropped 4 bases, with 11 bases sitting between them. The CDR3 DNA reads TGTGCCAGCAGCTTATTCGTACAGGTCACCGGGGAGCTGTTTTTT. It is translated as CASSLFVQVTGELFF.

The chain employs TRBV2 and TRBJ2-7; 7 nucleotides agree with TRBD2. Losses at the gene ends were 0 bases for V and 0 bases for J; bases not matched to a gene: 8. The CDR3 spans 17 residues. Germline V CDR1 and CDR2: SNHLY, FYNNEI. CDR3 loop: CASSEAEGGGSSYEQYF. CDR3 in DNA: TGTGCCAGCAGTGAAGCTGAGGGCGGGGGATCCTCCTACGAGCAGTACTTC.

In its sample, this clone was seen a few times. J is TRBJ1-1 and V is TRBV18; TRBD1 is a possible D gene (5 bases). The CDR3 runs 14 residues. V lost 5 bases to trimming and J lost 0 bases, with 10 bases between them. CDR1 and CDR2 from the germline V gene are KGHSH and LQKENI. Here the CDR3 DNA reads TGTGCCAGCTCATCAGGGAGGCTGAACACTGAAGCTTTCTTT. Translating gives CASSSGRLNTEAFF.

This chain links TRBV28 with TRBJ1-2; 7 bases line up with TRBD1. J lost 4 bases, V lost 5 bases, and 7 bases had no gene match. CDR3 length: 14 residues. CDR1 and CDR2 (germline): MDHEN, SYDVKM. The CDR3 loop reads CASSPGQVGYGYTF. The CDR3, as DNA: TGTGCCAGCAGTCCCGGACAGGTTGGCTATGGCTACACCTTC.